This T cell receptor beta chain was sequenced in a study of regulatory T cells in long-lasting Graves disease. This clonotype has just a few counts. Time point reported: persistent/refractory GD, antithyroid drugs over 5 years with positive TRAb. RNA extracted from PBMCs served as the sequencing template. The ends were cut back, 2 bases at V and 5 bases at J, with 24 bases in the middle. Germline CDR1 KGHSH, CDR2 LQKENI. This CDR3 comprises 19 residues. HTBI primers from iRepertoire and Arm-PCR of CDR3 regions yielded the TCR beta libraries. Via MiXCR, TCRdb re-called the multiplex PCR reads, giving one row per CDR3 protein. Of approximately 400,000 distinct CDR3 sequences listed, around 20% were seen once; the top ten hold 20%.

V gene TRBV18 combines with J gene TRBJ1-4; TRBD1 is a possible D gene (6 bases). The clonotype originates from a female donor with Graves disease. The source was peripheral blood mononuclear cells (PBMCs), collected when the disease was refractory, from a patient treated with antithyroid drugs. For the CDR3, the DNA is TGTGCCAGCTCACCAAGTTTGAGTTCTTGGACAGCAGACAATGAAAAACTGTTTTTT. Its protein product is CASSPSLSSWTADNEKLFF.